The subject of this entry is one TCR beta chain. This clonotype was observed a handful of times. Its antigen target is currently unknown. Base qualities are not at hand, and no much larger clone is one base apart. The CDR3 holds 14 amino acids from the cysteine to the phenylalanine. Just the 42-base CDR3 DNA is kept, in frame starting at base 1. V gives up 8 bases and J gives up 5 bases, and the segment between their germline ends measures 16 bases. Reading the germline V gene gives CDR1 MNHNS and CDR2 SASEGT. These data originate in a study of response to subunit inactivated influenza vaccine (dated by TCRdb to between 2018 and 2020). Regarding the complete study: Deep quantitative profiling of the T cell receptor repertoire was used in the study to follow responses to a trivalent subunit inactivated influenza vaccine. What the work shows at the level of the full study, not this receptor alone: According to the authors, only a limited number of new T cells may be recruited by each seasonal influenza vaccination.

Library method: RT-PCR. These reads were obtained on an Illumina HiSeq 2500. Clones were called with MiXCR by TCRdb after fastp trimmed the public reads at Q25, and only in-frame beta chains were retained. Records with the same CDR3 protein are collapsed into one entry carrying the most frequent genes and DNA. The sample table holds 650,000 to 700,000 distinct CDR3 sequences, of which approximately 14% were seen once. Of the sample, approximately 10% is held by the ten largest clones. The chain couples TRBV6-1 to TRBJ2-1; the D gene is possibly TRBD1, with 5 bases matching. The material sequenced was PBMCs from blood, taken less than 13 days after vaccination. This clonotype was sampled from a man aged 45-65 years who received an inactivated influenza vaccine. Donor details come from another sample of the same person, matched by shared clones. The CDR3 in this case is CASGRAQGNNEQFF. The DNA sequence is given as TGTGCCAGCGGTCGGGCGCAGGGAAACAATGAGCAGTTCTTC.